This TCR beta chain emerged from a study of T-cell memory formation after mild COVID-19. Germline trimming cut 2 bases from V and 5 bases from J; bases unmatched to any gene: 3. The CDR3 consists of 15 residues. Looked up from germline, CDR1 is SGHRS and CDR2 is YFSETQ. TCRdb reanalysed the 5' RACE reads using MiXCR and keeps one entry per CDR3 protein. The table records around 5,000 distinct CDR3 sequences, 44% of them present only once. By sample fraction, this clonotype is medium-sized. Sequenced sample: PBMCs or a T cell subset sorted from them (not recorded which). This receptor was identified in an adult who had mild COVID-19 (a few samples of this study predate the infection). Cell type and time point are not known. The rearrangement links TRBV5-1 to TRBJ2-3; 12 bases agree with TRBD2. The DNA for the CDR3 is TGCGCCAGCAGCTTCGGACTAGCGGGGAAAGATACGCAGTATTTT. The encoded protein is CASSFGLAGKDTQYF.